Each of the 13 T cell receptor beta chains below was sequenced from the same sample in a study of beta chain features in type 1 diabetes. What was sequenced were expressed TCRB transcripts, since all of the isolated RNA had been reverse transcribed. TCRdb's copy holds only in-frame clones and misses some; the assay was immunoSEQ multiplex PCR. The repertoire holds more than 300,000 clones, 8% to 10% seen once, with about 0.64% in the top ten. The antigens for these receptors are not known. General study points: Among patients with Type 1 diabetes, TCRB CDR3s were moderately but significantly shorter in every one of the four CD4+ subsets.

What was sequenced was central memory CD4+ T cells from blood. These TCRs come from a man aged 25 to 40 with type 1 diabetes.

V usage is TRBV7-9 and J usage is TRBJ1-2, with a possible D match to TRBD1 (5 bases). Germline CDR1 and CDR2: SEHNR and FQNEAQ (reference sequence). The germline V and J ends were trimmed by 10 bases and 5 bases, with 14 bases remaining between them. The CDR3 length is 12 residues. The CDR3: CATNWGGYGYTF. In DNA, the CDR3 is TGTGCCACCAACTGGGGCGGTTATGGCTACACCTTC.

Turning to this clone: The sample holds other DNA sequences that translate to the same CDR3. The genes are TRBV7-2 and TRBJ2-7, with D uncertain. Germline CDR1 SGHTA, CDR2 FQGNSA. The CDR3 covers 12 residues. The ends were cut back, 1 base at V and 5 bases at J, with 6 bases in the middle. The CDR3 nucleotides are TGTGCCAGCAGCTTAGATACCGACGAGCAGTACTTC. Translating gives CASSLDTDEQYF.

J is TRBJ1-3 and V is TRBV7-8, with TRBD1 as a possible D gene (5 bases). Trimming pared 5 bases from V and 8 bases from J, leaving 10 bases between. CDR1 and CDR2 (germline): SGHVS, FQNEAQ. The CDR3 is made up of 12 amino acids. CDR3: CASSLLRDTIYF. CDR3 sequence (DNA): TGTGCCAGCAGCCTCCTCAGGGACACCATATATTTT.

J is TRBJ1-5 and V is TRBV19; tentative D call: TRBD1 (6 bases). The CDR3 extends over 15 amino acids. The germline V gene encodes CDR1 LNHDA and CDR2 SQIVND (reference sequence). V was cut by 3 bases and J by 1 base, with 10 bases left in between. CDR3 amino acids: CASSIGQLSNQPQHF. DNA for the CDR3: TGTGCCAGTAGTATTGGACAGCTCAGCAATCAGCCCCAGCATTTT.

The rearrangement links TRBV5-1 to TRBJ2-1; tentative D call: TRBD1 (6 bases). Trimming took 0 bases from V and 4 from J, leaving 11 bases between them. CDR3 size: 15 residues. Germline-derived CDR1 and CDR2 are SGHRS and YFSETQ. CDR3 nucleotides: TGCGCCAGCAGCTTGGAAGGACAGACATACAATGAGCAGTTCTTC. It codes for CASSLEGQTYNEQFF.

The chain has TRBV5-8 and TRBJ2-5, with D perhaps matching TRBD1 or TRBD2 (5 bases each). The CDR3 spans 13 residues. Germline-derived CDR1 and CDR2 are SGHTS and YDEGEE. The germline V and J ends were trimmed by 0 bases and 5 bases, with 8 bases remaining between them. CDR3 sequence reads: CASSLGGSETQYF. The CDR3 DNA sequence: TGTGCCAGCAGCTTGGGGGGGTCGGAGACCCAGTACTTC.

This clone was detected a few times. CDR3 coding DNA: TGTGCCAGCAGCTTAGACGGGGGCAGAGGGGATACGCAGTATTTT. Protein: CASSLDGGRGDTQYF. The chain employs TRBV7-2 and TRBJ2-3, with D tentatively TRBD1 or TRBD2 (6 bases each). The CDR3 totals 15 residues. Germline V gives CDR1 SGHTA, CDR2 FQGNSA. V lost 1 base and J lost 6, with 14 bases in between.

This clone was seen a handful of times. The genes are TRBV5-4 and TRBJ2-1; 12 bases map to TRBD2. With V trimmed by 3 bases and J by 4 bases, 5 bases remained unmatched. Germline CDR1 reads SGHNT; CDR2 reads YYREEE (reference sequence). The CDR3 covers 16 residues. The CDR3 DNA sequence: TGTGCCAGCAGCTCAAAGACTAGCGGGGGATACAATGAGCAGTTCTTC. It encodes CASSSKTSGGYNEQFF.

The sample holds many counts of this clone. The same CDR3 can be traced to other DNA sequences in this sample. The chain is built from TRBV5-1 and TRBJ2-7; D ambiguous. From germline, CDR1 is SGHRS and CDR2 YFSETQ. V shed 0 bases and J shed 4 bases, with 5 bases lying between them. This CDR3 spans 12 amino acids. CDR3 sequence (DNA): TGCGCCAGCAGCTTGGACAGATACGAGCAGTACTTC. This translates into CASSLDRYEQYF.

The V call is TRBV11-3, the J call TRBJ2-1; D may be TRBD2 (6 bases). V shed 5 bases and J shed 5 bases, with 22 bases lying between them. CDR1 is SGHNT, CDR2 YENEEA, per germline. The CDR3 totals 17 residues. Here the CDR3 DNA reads TGTGCCAGCAGCCCCCGAGGGGCGGGGCCCTATAACAATGAGCAGTTCTTC. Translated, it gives CASSPRGAGPYNNEQFF.

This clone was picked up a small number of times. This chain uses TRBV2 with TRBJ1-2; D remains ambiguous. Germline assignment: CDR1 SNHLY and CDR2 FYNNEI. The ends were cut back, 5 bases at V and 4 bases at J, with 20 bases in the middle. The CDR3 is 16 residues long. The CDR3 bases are TGTGCCAGCAGTCCCATCCGGACCAGCGAACTCTATGGCTACACCTTC. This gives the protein CASSPIRTSELYGYTF.

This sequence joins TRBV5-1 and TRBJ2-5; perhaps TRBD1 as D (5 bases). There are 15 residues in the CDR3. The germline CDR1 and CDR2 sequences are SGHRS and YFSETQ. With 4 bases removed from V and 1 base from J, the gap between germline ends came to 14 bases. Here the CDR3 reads CASSRDTGAQETQYF. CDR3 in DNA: TGCGCCAGCAGCCGAGATACAGGTGCCCAAGAGACCCAGTACTTC.

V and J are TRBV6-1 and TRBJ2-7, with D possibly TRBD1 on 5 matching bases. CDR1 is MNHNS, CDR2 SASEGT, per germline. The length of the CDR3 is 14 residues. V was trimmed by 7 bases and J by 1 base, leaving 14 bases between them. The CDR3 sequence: CASNPKGLSYEQYF. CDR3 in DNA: TGTGCCAGCAACCCTAAGGGGTTATCCTACGAGCAGTACTTC.